A single sample is the source of the 32 T cell receptor beta chains below, sequenced in a study of blood T cell repertoires in COVID-19. Libraries were prepared by immunoSEQ multiplex PCR; TCRdb keeps only in-frame clonotypes and omits some of them. The sample holds around 430,000 clones, just under 90% seen once. The sequencing input was PBMCs or T cells enriched from blood (not recorded which). These receptors originate from a woman between 45 and 65 years old who had recovered from COVID-19.

The chain has TRBV19 and TRBJ1-1; TRBD1 might be the D (5 bases). Germline V CDR1 and CDR2: LNHDA, SQIVND (reference sequence). The CDR3 length is 11 residues. Trimming left V 4 bases short and J 11 bases short, with 11 bases between. CDR3 sequence reads: CASSSGGWAFF. The CDR3 nucleotides are TGTGCCAGTAGTAGTGGGGGGTGGGCTTTCTTT.

The chain has TRBV5-4 and TRBJ2-1, with a tentative D call TRBD2 (6 bases). The CDR3 is made up of 16 amino acids. CDR1 and CDR2 (germline): SGHNT, YYREEE (reference sequence). Trimming removed 4 bases at V and 0 bases at J, with 14 bases between. In nucleotides, the CDR3 is TGTGCCAGCAGCCGTTGGGGGGAGAGCTCCTACAATGAGCAGTTCTTC. This translates into CASSRWGESSYNEQFF.

V and J are TRBV10-3 and TRBJ1-5; D gene uncertain. The ends were cut back, 3 bases at V and 5 bases at J, with 8 bases in the middle. This CDR3 contains 13 residues. CDR1 is ENHRY and CDR2 is SYGVKD in the germline V gene. The chain's CDR3 is CAISEEGYQPQHF. The CDR3 DNA reads as TGTGCCATCAGTGAAGAGGGCTATCAGCCCCAGCATTTT.

This clone was observed once. At one boundary the junction diverges from the germline segment, which might be a read error. The chain joins TRBV7-2 to TRBJ2-5, with 7 nucleotides matching TRBD1. The CDR3 spans 15 residues. Germline values: CDR1 SGHTA, CDR2 FQGNSA. The CDR3 spells CASRHMGAGGETQYF. In DNA, the CDR3 is TGTGCCAGCAGACACATGGGGGCAGGGGGAGAGACCCAATACTTC.

Concerning this clone: Other DNA variants within this sample encode the same CDR3. This rearrangement joins TRBV4-1 to TRBJ2-3, with D maybe TRBD1 (5 bases). V was trimmed by 2 bases and J by 6 bases, leaving 6 bases between them. The CDR3 contains 12 residues. Germline V gene lookup returns CDR1 MGHRA and CDR2 YSYEKL. The CDR3 DNA follows: TGCGCCAGCAGCCAACAGGGTGATACGCAGTATTTT. It codes for CASSQQGDTQYF.

The chain is built from TRBV6-5 and TRBJ1-5; the D gene is possibly TRBD1 (5 bases). The CDR3 extends over 15 amino acids. The germline V gene has CDR1 MNHEY and CDR2 SVGAGI. Trimming stripped 4 bases from V and 4 bases from J, with 14 bases between. CDR3 DNA sequence: TGTGCCAGCAGTTTATCCCCAGGGAATAATCAGCCCCAGCATTTT. It encodes CASSLSPGNNQPQHF.

The chain uses TRBV7-9 and TRBJ1-2, with unresolved D. Germline V gene lookup returns CDR1 SEHNR and CDR2 FQNEAQ (reference sequence). V was cut by 5 bases and J by 5 bases, with 21 bases left in between. The CDR3 has 16 amino acids. Here the CDR3 reads CASSPPRADQQYGYTF. The CDR3 region has the DNA TGTGCCAGCAGCCCACCGAGGGCGGATCAACAGTATGGCTACACCTTC.

The rearrangement joins TRBV2 to TRBJ1-4; D is perhaps TRBD1 (5 bases). CDR1 SNHLY and CDR2 FYNNEI come from the germline V gene. The CDR3 totals 17 residues. The V end lost 6 bases, the J end lost 4 bases, and 21 bases lay between the germline ends. The CDR3 spells CASSTPGFGGVNEKLFF. The CDR3 nucleotides read TGTGCCAGCAGCACTCCGGGCTTCGGAGGGGTTAATGAAAAACTGTTTTTT.

This rearrangement joins TRBV28 to TRBJ1-1; tentatively, D is TRBD1 (6 bases). Germline CDR1 reads MDHEN; CDR2 reads SYDVKM. CDR3 length equals 12 residues. Trimming shortened V by 5 bases and J by 10 bases, and 14 bases separated the two germline ends. CDR3 amino acids: CASSIEQGTAFF. The CDR3, as DNA: TGTGCCAGCAGTATAGAGCAGGGGACAGCTTTCTTT. Filled out from reference TRBV28 and TRBJ1-1, the complete variable domain reads DVKVTQSSRYLVKRTGEKVFLECVQDMDHENMFWYRQDPGLGLRLIYFSYDVKMKEKGDIPEGYSVSREKKERFSLILESASTNQTSMYLCASSIEQGTAFFGQGTRLTVV.

V usage is TRBV3-1 (or the pseudogene TRBV3-2) and J usage is TRBJ2-4; D remains ambiguous. The germline gives CDR1 LGHDT, CDR2 YNNKEL (reference sequence). This CDR3 is 15 amino acids long. Trimming pared 5 bases from V and 0 bases from J, leaving 11 bases between. The CDR3 loop reads CASSSSGLAKNIQYF. CDR3 DNA: TGTGCCAGCAGCTCAAGTGGGCTAGCCAAAAACATTCAGTACTTC.

The chain recombines TRBV11-2 with TRBJ1-5, with a tentative D call TRBD1 (6 bases). The CDR3 length is 17 residues. With 1 base removed from V and 0 bases from J, the gap between germline ends came to 13 bases. Germline CDR1 is SGHAT and CDR2 is FQNNGV. The CDR3 DNA sequence: TGTGCCAGCAGCTTAGTTTACAGGGCAAATAGCAATCAGCCCCAGCATTTT. Translating gives CASSLVYRANSNQPQHF.

J is TRBJ2-7 and V is TRBV9; perhaps TRBD2 as D (5 bases). V lost 4 bases to trimming and J lost 9 bases, with 20 bases between them. Germline loops: CDR1 SGDLS, CDR2 YYNGEE. The length of the CDR3 is 14 residues. DNA of the CDR3: TGTGCCAGCAGCCCAGACTACTTTTGGGAGCGGCAGTACTTC. Encoded protein: CASSPDYFWERQYF.

The gene calls are TRBV6-5 and TRBJ1-1; D unresolved. Germline loops: CDR1 MNHEY, CDR2 SVGAGI. V lost 0 bases, J lost 1 base, and 9 bases lay in between. CDR3 size: 15 residues. The CDR3 is CASSYSKRENTEAFF. CDR3 coding DNA: TGTGCCAGCAGTTACTCGAAGCGGGAGAACACTGAAGCTTTCTTT.

The chain is built from TRBV6-2 or TRBV6-3 and TRBJ2-1, with 12 bases lining up with TRBD2. V trimming: 5 bases; J trimming: 12 bases; junction bases outside the gene matches: 14. Germline assignment: CDR1 MNHEY and CDR2 SVGEGT. The CDR3 runs to 16 residues. The CDR3 region has the DNA TGTGCCAGCAGTACTTCACTAGCGGGGGGCCGCTGGGGGCAGTTCTTC. It translates to CASSTSLAGGRWGQFF.

This chain links TRBV23-1 with TRBJ2-7; 14 nucleotides line up with TRBD2. Being an ORF, TRBV23-1 has a function that is uncertain. The V segment lost 8 bases and the J segment 7 bases; nucleotides outside the gene matches: 10. This CDR3 is 15 amino acids long. CDR3 amino acids: CASGPNRTSGGEQYF. The CDR3 DNA follows: TGCGCCAGCGGACCGAATCGGACTAGCGGGGGGGAGCAGTACTTC.

The chain joins TRBV27 to TRBJ2-1; D not resolved. The CDR3 contains 15 residues. Germline V gene data show CDR1 as MNHEY and CDR2 as SMNVEV (reference sequence). V was clipped by 3 bases and J by 6 bases, with 15 bases between them. CDR3 nucleotides: TGTGCCAGCAGTTTCAGGTCGTCGGCCCTCAATGAGCAGTTCTTC. It yields the protein CASSFRSSALNEQFF.

This clone was detected many times. The rearrangement uses TRBV5-8 and TRBJ2-7, with 7 bases fitting TRBD1. V lost 0 bases to trimming and J lost 3 bases; unmatched junction nucleotides: 3. Germline V lookup: CDR1 SGHTS, CDR2 YDEGEE. This CDR3 is 14 amino acids long. Here the CDR3 reads CASSLGQGVYEQYF. The CDR3 nucleotides read TGTGCCAGCAGCTTGGGACAGGGAGTCTACGAGCAGTACTTC.

As for this clone: Within the sample, other DNA sequences also encode this same CDR3. The chain links TRBV5-6 to TRBJ1-1, with D uncertain. This CDR3 comprises 13 residues. Trimming left V 4 bases short and J 1 base short, with 8 bases between. Germline V gene lookup returns CDR1 SGHDT and CDR2 YYEEEE. CDR3 bases: TGTGCCAGCAGCGTTCGGAGGAACACTGAAGCTTTCTTT. Translating it yields CASSVRRNTEAFF.

The chain employs TRBV28 and TRBJ1-5; 7 bases are a match to TRBD1. The CDR3 is 14 amino acids. Germline lookup yields CDR1 MDHEN and CDR2 SYDVKM. Trimming at V came to 8 bases and at J to 3 bases, leaving 7 bases not matched to a gene. The DNA of the CDR3 is TGTGCCAGCGTCCCAGGGGGTGCCAATCAGCCCCAGCATTTT. This gives the protein CASVPGGANQPQHF.

In the case of this clone: The same CDR3 arises from other DNA sequences in this sample as well. CDR3 nucleotide sequence: TGCGCCAGCAGCCAGGGACAGGGAGGCCAGCCCCAGCATTTT. Protein sequence: CASSQGQGGQPQHF. The chain has TRBV4-3 and TRBJ1-5; 9 bases line up with TRBD1. The V segment lost 3 bases and the J segment 7 bases; nucleotides outside the gene matches: 4. This CDR3 contains 14 residues. Germline loops: CDR1 LGHNA, CDR2 YSLEER.

The V call is TRBV29-1, the J call TRBJ1-1, with D unclear. V lost 5 bases and J 1 base, leaving 8 bases between the germline ends. This CDR3 contains 12 residues. CDR1 and CDR2 from the germline V gene are SQVTM and ANQGSEA. CDR3 sequence: CSVKAGNTEAFF. The CDR3 DNA follows: TGCAGCGTTAAGGCAGGGAACACTGAAGCTTTCTTT. Full variable domain (outside the CDR3, taken from reference TRBV29-1 and TRBJ1-1): SAVISQKPSRDICQRGTSLTIQCQVDSQVTMMFWYRQQPGQSLTLIATANQGSEATYESGFVIDKFPISRPNLTFSTLTVSNMSPEDSSIYLCSVKAGNTEAFFGQGTRLTVV.

The chain couples TRBV27 to TRBJ1-5; perhaps TRBD1 as D (6 bases). Germline loops: CDR1 MNHEY, CDR2 SMNVEV (reference sequence). V was pared by 6 bases and J by 7 bases, with 10 bases between. The CDR3 is made up of 12 amino acids. CDR3 in amino acids: CASRTGLQPQHF. CDR3 sequence (DNA): TGTGCCAGCAGAACAGGGTTGCAGCCCCAGCATTTT.

The V and J genes are TRBV5-1 and TRBJ2-7; TRBD1 aligns across 9 bases. Germline V lookup: CDR1 SGHRS, CDR2 YFSETQ. The CDR3 sequence is 15 residues long. V trimming: 1 base; J trimming: 2 bases; junction bases outside the gene matches: 4. The CDR3 region is CASSLRQGGTYEQYF. The CDR3 DNA reads TGCGCCAGCAGCTTGAGACAGGGGGGAACCTACGAGCAGTACTTC.

V is TRBV5-1 and J is TRBJ1-1; TRBD1 matches at 8 bases. Germline loops: CDR1 SGHRS, CDR2 YFSETQ. The V segment lost 2 bases and the J segment 4 bases; nucleotides outside the gene matches: 10. The CDR3 runs to 16 residues. The CDR3 is CASSFGQGGLVTEAFF. CDR3 sequence (DNA): TGCGCCAGCAGCTTCGGACAGGGTGGGTTAGTCACTGAAGCTTTCTTT.

The chain joins TRBV3-1 (or the pseudogene TRBV3-2) to TRBJ2-5; TRBD2 aligns across 10 bases. Germline CDR1 and CDR2: LGHDT and YNNKEL (reference sequence). The V gene end was trimmed by 4 bases and the J gene end by 4 bases; junction bases not matched to a gene: 12. The CDR3 is 17 residues long. The CDR3 loop is CASSRRGSGTSAETQYF. The CDR3 coding sequence is TGTGCCAGCAGCCGAAGAGGGTCCGGGACTAGCGCAGAGACCCAGTACTTC.

The chain recombines TRBV29-1 with TRBJ1-2, with a possible D match to TRBD1 (5 bases). Trimming left V 2 bases short and J 2 bases short, with 12 bases between. This CDR3 has 14 amino acids. Germline V gives CDR1 SQVTM, CDR2 ANQGSEA. In nucleotides, the CDR3 is TGCAGCGTTGAACTTGGGGAGGGGAACTATGGCTACACCTTC. As protein: CSVELGEGNYGYTF.

This chain connects TRBV5-1 to TRBJ1-2, with 9 bases aligning to TRBD1. The CDR3 loop spans 16 amino acids. The germline V gene has CDR1 SGHRS and CDR2 YFSETQ. J gave up 7 bases and V 0 bases, and 10 bases lay outside the gene matches. The CDR3 spells CASSLAGAGTGSGYTF. The CDR3, as DNA: TGCGCCAGCAGCTTGGCCGGTGCAGGGACAGGGAGTGGCTACACCTTC.

The V and J genes are TRBV28 and TRBJ2-5, with D possibly TRBD1 on 5 matching bases. Germline V gives CDR1 MDHEN, CDR2 SYDVKM. CDR3 length equals 17 residues. Between the trimmed V and J ends, which lost 6 bases and 5 bases, there was a span of 25 bases. The chain's CDR3 is CASSSMPRAGSRETQYF. The CDR3 DNA is TGTGCCAGCAGCTCCATGCCCCGAGCAGGGTCGCGTGAGACCCAGTACTTC. The whole variable domain, remainder taken from reference TRBV28 and TRBJ2-5, is DVKVTQSSRYLVKRTGEKVFLECVQDMDHENMFWYRQDPGLGLRLIYFSYDVKMKEKGDIPEGYSVSREKKERFSLILESASTNQTSMYLCASSSMPRAGSRETQYFGPGTRLLVL.

The V and J genes are TRBV5-7 and TRBJ1-4, with TRBD1 matching 8 bases. TRBV5-7 falls under the ORF class, with uncertain function. The CDR3 runs to 18 residues. V shed 4 bases, J shed 6 bases, and the junction held 17 bases outside the gene matches. This CDR3 is CASSPNGDRRVGDEKLFF. CDR3 bases: TGTGCCAGCAGCCCTAATGGGGACAGGCGGGTAGGAGATGAAAAACTGTTTTTT.

V gene TRBV5-1 combines with J gene TRBJ2-5; 11 positions match TRBD2. Germline trimming cut 0 bases from V and 1 base from J; bases unmatched to any gene: 17. The CDR3 length is 21 residues. Germline V gene data show CDR1 as SGHRS and CDR2 as YFSETQ. The CDR3 spells CASSLAPAGQFGTSGQETQYF. The DNA of the CDR3 is TGCGCCAGCAGCTTGGCCCCGGCGGGCCAATTCGGGACTAGCGGCCAAGAGACCCAGTACTTC.

The chain employs TRBV7-9 and TRBJ2-3, with D hard to call. This CDR3 spans 14 amino acids. V was cut by 6 bases and J by 0 bases, with 10 bases left in between. Germline V gives CDR1 SEHNR, CDR2 FQNEAQ (reference sequence). The CDR3 is CASSFPISTDTQYF. DNA for the CDR3: TGTGCCAGCAGTTTCCCAATTAGCACAGATACGCAGTATTTT.

To note about this clone: This sample includes further DNA sequences coding for the same CDR3. The chain has TRBV11-3 and TRBJ1-1; D is undetermined. V shed 5 bases and J shed 5 bases, with 12 bases lying between them. CDR1 and CDR2 from the germline V gene are SGHNT and YENEEA. There are 13 residues in the CDR3. The CDR3 nucleotides are TGTGCCAGCAGCCCCGGTGGAGGGACTGAAGCTTTCTTT. It yields the protein CASSPGGGTEAFF.